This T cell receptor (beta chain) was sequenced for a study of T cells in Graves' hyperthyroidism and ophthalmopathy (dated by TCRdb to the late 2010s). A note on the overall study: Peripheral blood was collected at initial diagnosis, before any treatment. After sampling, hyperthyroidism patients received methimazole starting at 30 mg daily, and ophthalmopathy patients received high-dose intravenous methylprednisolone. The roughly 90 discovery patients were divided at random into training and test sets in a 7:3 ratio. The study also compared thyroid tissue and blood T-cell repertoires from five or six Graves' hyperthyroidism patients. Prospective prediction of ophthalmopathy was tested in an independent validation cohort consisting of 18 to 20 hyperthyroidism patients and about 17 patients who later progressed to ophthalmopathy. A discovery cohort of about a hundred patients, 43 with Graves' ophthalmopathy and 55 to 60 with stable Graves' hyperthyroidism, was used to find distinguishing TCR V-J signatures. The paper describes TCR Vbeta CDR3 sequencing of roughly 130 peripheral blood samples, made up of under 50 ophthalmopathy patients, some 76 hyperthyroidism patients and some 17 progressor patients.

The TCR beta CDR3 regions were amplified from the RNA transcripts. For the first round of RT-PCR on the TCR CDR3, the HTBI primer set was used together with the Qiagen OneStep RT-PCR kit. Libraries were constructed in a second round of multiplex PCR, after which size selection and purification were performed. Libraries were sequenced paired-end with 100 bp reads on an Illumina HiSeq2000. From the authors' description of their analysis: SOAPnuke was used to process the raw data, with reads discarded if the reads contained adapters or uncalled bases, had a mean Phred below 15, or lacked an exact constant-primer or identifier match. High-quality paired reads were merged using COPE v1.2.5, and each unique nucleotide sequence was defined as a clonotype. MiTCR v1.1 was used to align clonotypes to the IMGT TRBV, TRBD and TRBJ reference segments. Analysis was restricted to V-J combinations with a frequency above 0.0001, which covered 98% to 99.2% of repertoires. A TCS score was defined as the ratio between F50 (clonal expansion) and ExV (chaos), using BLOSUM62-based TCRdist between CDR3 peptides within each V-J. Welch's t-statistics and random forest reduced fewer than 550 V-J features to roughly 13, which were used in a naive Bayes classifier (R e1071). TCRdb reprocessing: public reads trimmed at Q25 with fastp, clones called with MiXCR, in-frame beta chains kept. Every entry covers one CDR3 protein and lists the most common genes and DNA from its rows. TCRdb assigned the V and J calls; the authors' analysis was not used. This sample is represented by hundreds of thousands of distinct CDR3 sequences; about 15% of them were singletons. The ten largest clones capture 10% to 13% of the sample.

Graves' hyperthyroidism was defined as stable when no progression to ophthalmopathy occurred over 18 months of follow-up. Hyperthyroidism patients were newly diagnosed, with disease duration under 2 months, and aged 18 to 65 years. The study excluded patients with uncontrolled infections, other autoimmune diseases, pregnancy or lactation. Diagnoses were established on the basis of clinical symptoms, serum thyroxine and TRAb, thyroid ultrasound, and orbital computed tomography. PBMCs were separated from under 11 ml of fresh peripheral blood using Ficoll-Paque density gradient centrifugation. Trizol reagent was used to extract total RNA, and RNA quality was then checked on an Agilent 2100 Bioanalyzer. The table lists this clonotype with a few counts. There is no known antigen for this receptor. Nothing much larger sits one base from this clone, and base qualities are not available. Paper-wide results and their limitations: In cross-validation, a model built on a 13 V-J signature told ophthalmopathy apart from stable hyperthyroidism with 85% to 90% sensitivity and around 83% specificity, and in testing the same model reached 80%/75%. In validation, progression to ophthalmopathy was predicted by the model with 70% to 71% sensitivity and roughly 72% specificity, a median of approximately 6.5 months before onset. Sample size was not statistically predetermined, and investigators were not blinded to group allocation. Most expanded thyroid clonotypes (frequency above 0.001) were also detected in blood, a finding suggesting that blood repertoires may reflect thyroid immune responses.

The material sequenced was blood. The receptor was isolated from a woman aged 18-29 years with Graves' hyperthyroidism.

Read as DNA, the sequence is TGTGCCAGCTCACCACCGGTTCAGCTACTAGCGGGAGTGAACGAGCAGTACTTC. This translates into CASSPPVQLLAGVNEQYF. The chain links TRBV18 with TRBJ2-7; TRBD2 lines up with 11 middle nucleotides. The CDR3 goes from the cysteine to the phenylalanine over 18 residues. The sequence is cut down to CDR3 DNA, 54 bases in frame from base 1. V trim: 0 bases; J trim: 5 bases; unmatched bases: 12. Based on the germline V gene, the CDR1 and CDR2 sequences are KGHSH and LQKENI.